The 16 T cell receptor beta chains in this list originate from one sample, sequenced in a study of blood T cell repertoires in COVID-19. Generated by immunoSEQ multiplex PCR, the TCRdb table keeps only in-frame clones and is missing some. The sample shows 130,000 to 150,000 clones, more than 70% of them seen only once. Sequenced sample: peripheral blood. The receptors were gathered from a woman between 45 and 60 years old with acute or convalescent COVID-19.

The rearrangement uses TRBV19 and TRBJ2-1; perhaps TRBD1 as D (5 bases). From germline, CDR1 is LNHDA and CDR2 SQIVND (reference sequence). Trimming shortened V by 5 bases and J by 2 bases, and 16 bases separated the two germline ends. This CDR3 region has 16 residues. The CDR3 sequence: CASSRQGGFPYNEQFF. CDR3 nucleotide sequence: TGTGCCAGTAGTCGGCAGGGTGGCTTTCCCTACAATGAGCAGTTCTTC.

This chain links TRBV5-5 with TRBJ2-3; perhaps TRBD2 as D (6 bases). Germline lookup yields CDR1 SGHKS and CDR2 YYEKEE (reference sequence). CDR3 length: 13 amino acids. CDR3 amino acids: CAADRGNTDTQYF. The DNA for the CDR3 is TGTGCAGCCGACCGGGGGAACACAGATACGCAGTATTTT.

The chain combines TRBV4-3 with TRBJ2-7, with D maybe TRBD1 (6 bases). V shed 3 bases and J shed 5 bases, with 8 bases lying between them. This CDR3 region has 12 residues. Germline-derived CDR1 and CDR2 are LGHNA and YSLEER. CDR3 nucleotide sequence: TGCGCCAGCAGCCAGGGGGCAGACGAGCAGTACTTC. Its translation is CASSQGADEQYF.

CDR3 sequence reads: CASSYGQLDTEAFF. DNA for the CDR3: TGTGCCAGCAGTTACGGACAGTTGGACACTGAAGCTTTCTTT. The chain has TRBV6-5 and TRBJ1-1; D perhaps matches TRBD1 (6 bases). V gave up 2 bases and J gave up 3 bases, with 10 bases separating them. Germline values: CDR1 MNHEY, CDR2 SVGAGI. This CDR3 region has 14 residues.

V is TRBV5-8 and J is TRBJ2-6; D is perhaps TRBD1 (6 bases). Trimming stripped 4 bases from V and 4 bases from J, with 15 bases between. This CDR3 comprises 16 residues. CDR1 SGHTS and CDR2 YDEGEE come from the germline V gene. CDR3 in amino acids: CASSQYAGVGANVLTF. Written as DNA, the CDR3 is TGTGCCAGCAGCCAGTATGCAGGGGTCGGGGCCAACGTCCTGACTTTC.

This chain uses TRBV18 with TRBJ1-2; 9 bases are shared with TRBD1. Germline V gene lookup returns CDR1 KGHSH and CDR2 LQKENI. The CDR3 covers 16 residues. V shed 2 bases and J 2 bases; nucleotides not matched to a gene: 6. This chain's CDR3 is CASSPGNGQGNYGYTF. CDR3 nucleotide sequence: TGTGCCAGCTCACCAGGAAACGGACAGGGGAACTATGGCTACACCTTC.

The CDR3: CSGERGEQYF. In DNA, the CDR3 is TGCAGTGGGGAAAGAGGGGAGCAGTACTTC. The chain combines TRBV20-1 with TRBJ2-7; possible D gene TRBD2, 5 bases. CDR1 is DFQATT, CDR2 SNEGSKA, per germline (reference sequence). Trimming pared 7 bases from V and 7 bases from J, leaving 11 bases between. CDR3 length equals 10 residues.

This clone showed up just once. The chain has TRBV9 and TRBJ2-1; D unclear. The CDR3 contains 15 residues. Germline CDR1 is SGDLS and CDR2 is YYNGEE. The V end lost 0 bases, the J end lost 3 bases, and 10 bases lay between the germline ends. The CDR3 reads CASSVVEYFYNEQFF. The CDR3 DNA is TGTGCCAGCAGCGTAGTTGAGTATTTCTACAATGAGCAGTTCTTC.

The chain recombines TRBV6-4 with TRBJ2-1; 7 bases are shared with TRBD1. Trimming took 5 bases from V and 0 from J; bases not matched to a gene: 4. Germline CDR1 MRHNA, CDR2 SNTAGT. The CDR3 is 15 residues long. The CDR3 DNA sequence: TGTGCCAGCAGTACTGCAGGGGGCTCCTACAATGAGCAGTTCTTC. This translates into CASSTAGGSYNEQFF.

The chain carries TRBV11-2 and TRBJ2-5; D not resolved. Trimming left V 4 bases short and J 1 base short, with 13 bases between. This CDR3 contains 15 residues. Germline V CDR1 and CDR2: SGHAT, FQNNGV. The CDR3 sequence: CASSSGLRLQETQYF. The DNA of the CDR3 is TGTGCCAGCAGCTCCGGATTACGACTCCAAGAGACCCAGTACTTC.

This clone was seen a handful of times. The gene calls are TRBV5-1 and TRBJ1-1, with D unclear. Germline V gives CDR1 SGHRS, CDR2 YFSETQ. Trimming removed 6 bases at V and 1 base at J, with 10 bases between. The CDR3 consists of 13 residues. In nucleotides, the CDR3 is TGCGCCAGCAAATGGGAGGGGAACACTGAAGCTTTCTTT. It codes for CASKWEGNTEAFF.

V gene TRBV5-6 combines with J gene TRBJ1-1; 9 nucleotides align to TRBD1. The germline CDR1 and CDR2 sequences are SGHDT and YYEEEE. The CDR3 consists of 16 residues. V lost 0 bases to trimming and J lost 4 bases; unmatched junction nucleotides: 7. This CDR3 reads CASSLGDRAALTEAFF. In DNA, the CDR3 is TGTGCCAGCAGCTTGGGGGACAGGGCGGCCCTCACTGAAGCTTTCTTT.

This chain links TRBV3-1 (or the pseudogene TRBV3-2) with TRBJ1-1; D gene uncertain. Germline V lookup: CDR1 LGHDT, CDR2 YNNKEL (reference sequence). With 1 base removed from V and 1 base from J, the gap between germline ends came to 10 bases. This CDR3 has 15 residues. In DNA form, the CDR3 reads TGTGCCAGCAGCCAAGGTCGGGATTCGAACACTGAAGCTTTCTTT. Protein sequence: CASSQGRDSNTEAFF.

This chain links TRBV18 with TRBJ1-2, with TRBD1 matching over 7 bases. The CDR3 is made up of 15 amino acids. Germline CDR1 and CDR2: KGHSH and LQKENI. J gave up 4 bases and V 0 bases, and 5 bases lay outside the gene matches. CDR3 protein: CASSPPGQFIYGYTF. The CDR3 nucleotides are TGTGCCAGCTCACCACCGGGACAGTTCATCTATGGCTACACCTTC.

The V gene is TRBV24-1, the J gene TRBJ1-1; D not resolved. The germline V and J ends were trimmed by 4 bases and 10 bases, with 12 bases remaining between them. The germline CDR1 and CDR2 sequences are KGHDR and SFDVKD. The CDR3 length is 12 residues. The CDR3 region is CATSDLDGLAFF. The CDR3 nucleotides read TGTGCCACCAGTGACCTGGACGGACTAGCTTTCTTT.

The gene calls are TRBV6-1 and TRBJ1-2; perhaps TRBD1 as D (5 bases). The length of the CDR3 is 14 residues. Germline lookup yields CDR1 MNHNS and CDR2 SASEGT. Trimming left V 3 bases short and J 0 bases short, with 8 bases between. The CDR3 reads CASSDTTANYGYTF. The CDR3 nucleotides read TGTGCCAGCAGTGATACGACAGCTAACTATGGCTACACCTTC.